One and the same sample provided the 11 T cell receptor beta chains below, sequenced in a study of cytomegalovirus exposure and HLA in healthy donors. The PCR employed 60 Vbeta primers together with 13 Jbeta primers. Here immunoSEQ multiplex PCR was the method, and the copy in TCRdb shows in-frame clones only, minus some. Here the sample spans some 89,000 clones, 85% being singletons. Source material: PBMCs. The receptors derive from a man in his forties or fifties in good health and CMV-seropositive.

Only a few counts were recorded for this clone. The rearrangement uses TRBV7-9 and TRBJ1-2, with 10 nucleotides matching TRBD1. The CDR3 totals 14 residues. Trimming at V came to 5 bases and at J to 3 bases, leaving 3 bases not matched to a gene. Germline assignment: CDR1 SEHNR and CDR2 FQNEAQ (reference sequence). The CDR3 region is CASSPGTGDYGYTF. The CDR3 DNA is TGTGCCAGCAGCCCCGGGACAGGGGACTATGGCTACACCTTC.

This clone appeared a single time. The chain couples TRBV2 to TRBJ1-1; 8 bases agree with TRBD1. The V gene's germline CDR1 is SNHLY and CDR2 FYNNEI. With 5 bases clipped from V and 4 bases from J, the junction kept 9 bases outside the gene matches. This CDR3 spans 15 amino acids. Written as DNA, the CDR3 is TGTGCCAGCAGTCCTCCGGGACAGGTCTCCACTGAAGCTTTCTTT. This encodes CASSPPGQVSTEAFF.

This clone was counted between two and nine times. V is TRBV2 and J is TRBJ1-3; D perhaps matches TRBD1 (6 bases). CDR1 SNHLY and CDR2 FYNNEI come from the germline V gene. The germline V and J ends were trimmed by 3 bases and 4 bases, with 7 bases remaining between them. CDR3 size: 13 residues. CDR3 DNA: TGTGCCAGCAGTGAGGGGGCAGGAAACACCATATATTTT. As protein: CASSEGAGNTIYF. Together with reference TRBV2 and TRBJ1-3, the CDR3 gives the full variable domain: EPEVTQTPSHQVTQMGQEVILRCVPISNHLYFYWYRQILGQKVEFLVSFYNNEISEKSEIFDDQFSVERPDGSNFTLKIRSTKLEDSAMYFCASSEGAGNTIYFGEGSWLTVV.

The chain carries TRBV28 and TRBJ1-1, with TRBD1 identical over 7 bases. The germline gives CDR1 MDHEN, CDR2 SYDVKM. The CDR3 is 14 amino acids. The V segment lost 6 bases and the J segment 1 base; nucleotides outside the gene matches: 5. The CDR3 loop reads CASRAGGRNTEAFF. CDR3 DNA: TGTGCCAGCAGAGCAGGGGGTAGGAACACTGAAGCTTTCTTT.

The chain is built from TRBV14 and TRBJ2-1; 10 bases are a match to TRBD1. Trimming removed 3 bases from V and 7 bases from J; junction bases left unmatched: 3. The CDR3 length is 14 residues. In germline, CDR1 is SGHDN, CDR2 FVKESK. The DNA of the CDR3 is TGTGCCAGCAGCCAGCCGGGACAGGGGAATGAGCAGTTCTTC. Translated: CASSQPGQGNEQFF.

The CDR3 spells CASRGPGGETQYF. The CDR3 bases are TGTGCCAGCAGGGGGCCAGGGGGAGAGACCCAGTACTTC. This sequence joins TRBV27 and TRBJ2-5, with TRBD1 matching over 7 bases. This CDR3 is 13 amino acids long. J was trimmed by 4 bases and V by 6 bases; bases with no gene match: 5. The germline CDR1 and CDR2 sequences are MNHEY and SMNVEV (reference sequence).

The V call is TRBV27, the J call TRBJ2-2, with a tentative D call TRBD2 (6 bases). CDR3 size: 15 residues. The V end lost 5 bases, the J end lost 3 bases, and 13 bases lay between the germline ends. Germline-derived CDR1 and CDR2 are MNHEY and SMNVEV (reference sequence). The CDR3 protein is CASSPVGTHTGELFF. The CDR3 DNA reads TGTGCCAGCAGTCCAGTGGGGACTCACACCGGGGAGCTGTTTTTT.

The rearrangement uses TRBV15 and TRBJ2-7; 9 positions match TRBD1. Germline V gene data show CDR1 as LNHNV and CDR2 as YYDKDF (reference sequence). J lost 5 bases, V lost 3 bases, and 8 bases had no gene match. The CDR3 runs 15 residues. The CDR3 nucleotides read TGTGCCACCAGCAGGGCCGGGACAGGGCTGGACGAGCAGTACTTC. Amino acids: CATSRAGTGLDEQYF.

The V call is TRBV10-3, the J call TRBJ2-1; TRBD2 agrees at 15 bases. The CDR3 contains 18 residues. With 7 bases clipped from V and 3 bases from J, the junction kept 10 bases outside the gene matches. CDR1 ENHRY and CDR2 SYGVKD come from the germline V gene. The CDR3 here is CAINPGLAGGRGYNEQFF. CDR3 nucleotide sequence: TGTGCCATCAATCCGGGACTAGCGGGAGGAAGGGGCTACAATGAGCAGTTCTTC.

This sequence joins TRBV7-8 and TRBJ2-1, with 9 bases matching TRBD2. Germline V gene lookup returns CDR1 SGHVS and CDR2 FQNEAQ. CDR3 length: 15 residues. V lost 6 bases and J lost 2; bases outside the gene matches: 5. The CDR3 nucleotides read TGTGCCAGCAGTCGGGTAGCGGGAGCCTACAATGAGCAGTTCTTC. As protein: CASSRVAGAYNEQFF.

The gene calls are TRBV5-1 and TRBJ2-7; TRBD2 aligns across 13 bases. The CDR3 consists of 16 residues. Per the germline V gene, CDR1 is SGHRS and CDR2 is YFSETQ. V gave up 4 bases and J gave up 5 bases; unmatched junction bases: 9. The DNA of the CDR3 is TGCGCCAGCAGCAAGGAAGGGACTAGCGGGAACAACGAGCAGTACTTC. As protein: CASSKEGTSGNNEQYF.